Sequencing of this TCR beta chain was carried out in a study of cytomegalovirus exposure and HLA in healthy donors. Across the study: One earlier analysis, a look at about 179 million T cells, found more than 100 million unique TCR beta sequences.

60 Vbeta and 13 Jbeta primers were used in PCR. Assay: immunoSEQ multiplex PCR; the TCRdb copy retains only in-frame clones and omits some. The data contain around 140,000 clones, around 77% of them singletons. Study outcomes and limitations: Reportedly, diagnosis of cytomegalovirus status by the classifier showed high specificity and sensitivity. Per a later analysis, 18,000 or so TCR beta sequences showed association with HLA alleles at 0.05 false discovery rate. Per published accounts, TCR beta sequences correctly predicted the HLA-A and HLA-B alleles of most subjects.

The V gene lost 5 bases and the J gene lost 8 bases, with 12 bases spanning the gap. The CDR3 runs to 12 residues. CDR1 is MDHEN and CDR2 is SYDVKM in the germline V gene. As regards this clone: The antigen remains unidentified.

The rearrangement links TRBV28 to TRBJ1-1; D unresolved. This clonotype originated in a woman in her sixties in good health and CMV-seronegative. The material sequenced was PBMCs. CDR3 nucleotides: TGTGCCAGCAGTCCCCACATATCCGAAGCTTTCTTT. Encoded protein: CASSPHISEAFF.